This TCR beta chain emerged from a study of blood T cell repertoires in COVID-19. Sequencing used immunoSEQ multiplex PCR; TCRdb keeps in-frame clones, though not all of them. The sample has over 120,000 clones; 81% are singletons. The CDR3 loop spans 15 amino acids. CDR1 and CDR2 from the germline V gene are SNHLY and FYNNEI. V was cut by 2 bases and J by 0 bases, with 11 bases left in between. The receptor was derived from a human donor in a cohort sampled during active COVID-19. The chain links TRBV2 to TRBJ2-7, with D uncertain. Material: peripheral blood. The CDR3: CASSELVQASYEQYF. The CDR3 DNA reads TGTGCCAGCAGTGAACTCGTTCAGGCCTCCTACGAGCAGTACTTC.